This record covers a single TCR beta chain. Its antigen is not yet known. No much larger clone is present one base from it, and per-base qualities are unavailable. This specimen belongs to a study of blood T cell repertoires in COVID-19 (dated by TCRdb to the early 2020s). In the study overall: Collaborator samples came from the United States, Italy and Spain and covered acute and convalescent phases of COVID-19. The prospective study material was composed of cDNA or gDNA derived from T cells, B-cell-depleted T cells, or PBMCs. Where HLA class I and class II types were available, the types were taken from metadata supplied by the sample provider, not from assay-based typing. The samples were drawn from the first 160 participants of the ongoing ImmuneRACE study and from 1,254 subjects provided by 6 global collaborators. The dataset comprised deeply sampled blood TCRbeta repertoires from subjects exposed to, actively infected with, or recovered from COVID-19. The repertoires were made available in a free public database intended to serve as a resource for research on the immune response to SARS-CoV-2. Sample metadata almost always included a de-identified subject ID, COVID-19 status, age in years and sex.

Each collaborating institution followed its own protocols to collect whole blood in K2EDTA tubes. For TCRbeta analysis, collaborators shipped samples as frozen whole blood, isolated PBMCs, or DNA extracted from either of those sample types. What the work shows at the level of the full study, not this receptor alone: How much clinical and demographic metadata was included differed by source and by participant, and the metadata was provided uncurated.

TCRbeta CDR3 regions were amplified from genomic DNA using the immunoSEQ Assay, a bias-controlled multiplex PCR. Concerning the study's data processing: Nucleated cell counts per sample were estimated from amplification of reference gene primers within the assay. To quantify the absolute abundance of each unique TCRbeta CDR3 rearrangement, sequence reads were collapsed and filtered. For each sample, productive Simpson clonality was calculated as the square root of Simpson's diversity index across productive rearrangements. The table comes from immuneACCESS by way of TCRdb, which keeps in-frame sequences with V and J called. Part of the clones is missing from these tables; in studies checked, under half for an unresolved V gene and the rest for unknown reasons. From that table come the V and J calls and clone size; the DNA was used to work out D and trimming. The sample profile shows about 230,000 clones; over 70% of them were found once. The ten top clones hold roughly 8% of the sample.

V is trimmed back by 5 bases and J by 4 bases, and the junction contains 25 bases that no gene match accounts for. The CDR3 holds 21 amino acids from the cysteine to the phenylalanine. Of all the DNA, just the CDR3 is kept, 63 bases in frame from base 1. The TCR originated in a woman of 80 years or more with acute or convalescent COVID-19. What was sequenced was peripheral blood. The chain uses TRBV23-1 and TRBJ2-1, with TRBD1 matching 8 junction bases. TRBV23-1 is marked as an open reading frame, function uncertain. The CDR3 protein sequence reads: CASSSLSGTGREKGEYNEQFF. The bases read TGCGCCAGCAGTTCCTTATCCGGGACAGGTCGAGAAAAAGGTGAGTACAATGAGCAGTTCTTC.